In this sample, the clone carrying this T cell receptor (beta chain) turned up a few times. A second about 6 to 11 cycle PCR used barcoded and J-beta primers. MiXCR, run by TCRdb on the 5' RACE reads, gives a single entry per CDR3 protein. The data hold about 720,000 distinct CDR3 sequences, with approximately 22% observed a single time. Every sample had a minimum of 6.5 million PBMCs isolated. This record belongs to a study of blood T cells in healthy people across ages. With 5 bases removed from V and 3 bases from J, the gap between germline ends came to 8 bases. The CDR3 loop spans 12 amino acids. Source material: blood. The chain combines TRBV12-3 or TRBV12-4 with TRBJ2-7; a possible D gene is TRBD1 (6 bases). The sequence derives from a man between 65 and 85 years old in good health. This CDR3 is CASSTGFYEQYF. In DNA, the CDR3 is TGTGCCAGCAGTACAGGGTTCTACGAGCAGTACTTC.